The 16 T cell receptor beta chains below all came from one sample that was sequenced in a study of T cell repertoires in cytomegalovirus infection. MiXCR, applied by TCRdb to the reads, yields one record per CDR3 protein. The table shows more than 400,000 distinct CDR3 sequences, with about 25% occurring only once. The sequenced sample was PBMCs. The receptor source for this set is a human donor in good health (CMV status not recorded). Some clones in this sample may be carry-over from other donors' samples.

V is TRBV29-1 and J is TRBJ2-3; 7 nucleotides line up with TRBD2. This CDR3 has 15 amino acids. CDR1 is SQVTM and CDR2 is ANQGSEA in the germline V gene. The ends lost 1 base at V and 0 bases at J; junction bases unmatched: 4. CDR3 amino acids: CSVEALAASTDTQYF. Here the CDR3 DNA reads TGCAGCGTTGAAGCGCTAGCGGCTAGCACAGATACGCAGTATTTT.

The sample holds a few counts of this clonotype. This rearrangement joins TRBV29-1 to TRBJ1-2, with TRBD1 as a possible D gene (6 bases). There are 14 residues in the CDR3. Germline V gene data show CDR1 as SQVTM and CDR2 as ANQGSEA. Trimming removed 6 bases from V and 2 bases from J, with 16 bases in between. The CDR3 DNA follows: TGCAGCGTCATGGGGGCCGAGGGGAACTATGGCTACACCTTC. This gives the protein CSVMGAEGNYGYTF.

This clonotype was recorded many times. This sequence joins TRBV7-8 and TRBJ2-2, with D unresolved. This CDR3 spans 12 amino acids. Trimming took 2 bases from V and 4 from J, leaving 2 bases between them. Germline V CDR1 and CDR2: SGHVS, FQNEAQ. CDR3 sequence reads: CASSLRTGELFF. The CDR3 DNA reads TGTGCCAGCAGCTTACGCACCGGGGAGCTGTTTTTT.

The table lists this clonotype with a few counts. The chain has TRBV4-3 and TRBJ1-6; D remains ambiguous. V was pared by 7 bases and J by 7 bases, with 17 bases between. This CDR3 spans 15 amino acids. The germline CDR1 and CDR2 sequences are LGHNA and YSLEER. The CDR3 DNA reads as TGCGCCAGCAACCAGGAGAGGGCGGCAAATTCACCCCTCCACTTT. This translates into CASNQERAANSPLHF.

This clonotype was seen just once. The rearrangement joins TRBV19 to TRBJ2-3; 12 nucleotides align to TRBD1. CDR1 and CDR2 (germline): LNHDA, SQIVND (reference sequence). The CDR3 runs to 19 residues. Losses at the gene ends were 5 bases for V and 4 bases for J; bases not matched to a gene: 16. The CDR3 coding sequence is TGTGCCAGTAGTTCCAGAGGGACAGGGGGCCGTGGTCTCTCAGATACGCAGTATTTT. It translates to CASSSRGTGGRGLSDTQYF.

This chain joins TRBV20-1 and TRBJ2-5; no clear D. Germline V gives CDR1 DFQATT, CDR2 SNEGSKA (reference sequence). The CDR3 spans 8 residues. The CDR3: CRPGTQYF. The CDR3 DNA reads as TGCAGGCCGGGGACCCAGTACTTC.

Ten or more counts support this clonotype. The chain recombines TRBV7-2 with TRBJ2-5; 8 bases agree with TRBD2. The V gene end was trimmed by 5 bases and the J gene end by 1 base; junction bases not matched to a gene: 9. This CDR3 comprises 16 residues. Germline V gene data show CDR1 as SGHTA and CDR2 as FQGNSA. Here the CDR3 reads CASSLGVAGPQETQYF. The CDR3 nucleotides read TGTGCCAGCAGCCTGGGGGTAGCGGGGCCCCAAGAGACCCAGTACTTC.

The chain uses TRBV20-1 and TRBJ2-7; 9 nucleotides line up with TRBD1. The CDR3 has 15 residues. Trimming cost V 1 base and J 3 bases; bases outside gene matches: 7. Germline CDR1 and CDR2: DFQATT and SNEGSKA (reference sequence). CDR3 sequence reads: CSARVSGQGSYEQYF. As DNA, the CDR3 is TGCAGTGCTAGAGTTAGCGGACAGGGGAGCTACGAGCAGTACTTC.

This clonotype was seen a handful of times. The chain is built from TRBV3-1 and TRBJ2-6, with unresolved D. This CDR3 is 15 amino acids long. V was cut by 0 bases and J by 2 bases, with 5 bases left in between. Germline V gene data show CDR1 as LGHDT and CDR2 as YNNKEL (reference sequence). CDR3 residues: CASSQDYPGANVLTF. The DNA for the CDR3 is TGTGCCAGCAGCCAAGATTACCCTGGGGCCAACGTCCTGACTTTC.

This clonotype was counted a few times. The chain links TRBV10-3 to TRBJ2-3; maybe TRBD2 (5 bases). This CDR3 spans 12 amino acids. Per the germline V gene, CDR1 is ENHRY and CDR2 is SYGVKD. V was shortened by 4 bases and J by 10 bases, with 12 bases between the two germline ends. The CDR3 DNA is TGTGCCATCAGTGGCCTCGGGGAGTCGCAGTATTTT. It codes for CAISGLGESQYF.

The sample holds one count of this clonotype. This chain uses TRBV6-1 with TRBJ2-6, with D possibly being TRBD1 or TRBD2 (6 bases each). Trimming shortened V by 3 bases and J by 4 bases, and 13 bases separated the two germline ends. Germline V gene lookup returns CDR1 MNHNS and CDR2 SASEGT. The CDR3 covers 16 residues. The CDR3 DNA is TGTGCCAGCAGTGATTGGGGGGCAGCGGGGGCCAACGTCCTGACTTTC. It yields the protein CASSDWGAAGANVLTF.

In its sample, this clonotype was seen a few times. V is TRBV14 and J is TRBJ2-1; D gene uncertain. The CDR3 has 14 residues. Per germline, CDR1 SGHDN and CDR2 FVKESK. V lost 0 bases, J lost 6 bases, and 9 bases lay in between. The CDR3 here is CASSQDMGINEQFF. The CDR3 nucleotides read TGTGCCAGCAGCCAAGATATGGGGATCAATGAGCAGTTCTTC.

V is TRBV2 and J is TRBJ2-4, with a weak D call TRBD1 (6 bases). The germline CDR1 and CDR2 sequences are SNHLY and FYNNEI. V gave up 6 bases and J gave up 2 bases, with 11 bases separating them. The CDR3 totals 14 residues. CDR3 DNA sequence: TGTGCCAGCAGCGCCGACAGGACCAAAAACATTCAGTACTTC. As protein: CASSADRTKNIQYF.

The V call is TRBV10-3, the J call TRBJ2-2, with 7 bases identical to TRBD2. Germline-derived CDR1 and CDR2 are ENHRY and SYGVKD. V lost 8 bases, J lost 4 bases, and 7 bases stayed unmatched. This CDR3 has 14 amino acids. DNA of the CDR3: TGTGCCATCGGGACTACCACGAGCACCGGGGAGCTGTTTTTT. This encodes CAIGTTTSTGELFF.

This clonotype was seen at least ten times. The V gene is TRBV7-8, the J gene TRBJ1-1, with TRBD1 as a possible D gene (5 bases). Germline V gene data show CDR1 as SGHVS and CDR2 as FQNEAQ. V was clipped by 0 bases and J by 10 bases, with 6 bases between them. The CDR3 runs 11 residues. The CDR3 coding sequence is TGTGCCAGCAGCTTAGCAGGGACAGCTTTCTTT. Protein: CASSLAGTAFF.

The rearrangement joins TRBV15 to TRBJ2-7; D tentatively fits TRBD1 or TRBD2 (5 bases each). V was trimmed by 0 bases and J by 13 bases, leaving 22 bases between them. Germline V gives CDR1 LNHNV, CDR2 YYDKDF (reference sequence). The CDR3 is made up of 15 amino acids. CDR3 bases: TGTGCCACCAGCAGAGATCGGGGCGAGGGGCGCCAGGTTTACTTC. Translating gives CATSRDRGEGRQVYF.